These 21 T cell receptor beta chains share one sample of origin, sequenced in a study of PD-1 blockade in classical Hodgkin lymphoma. The table came from immunoSEQ multiplex PCR; TCRdb's copy has only in-frame clones and leaves some out. The sample lists 20,000 to 25,000 clones; over 70% were seen once. Specified time point: cycle 4 day 1 (C4D1), after 5 to 7 weeks of nivolumab. Brentuximab vedotin exposure varied among the patients, all of whom had relapsed after autologous stem cell transplantation. The material was peripheral blood mononuclear cells (PBMCs), obtained before the fourth cycle of nivolumab. The receptor source for this set is a human donor with classical Hodgkin lymphoma.

This chain links TRBV18 with TRBJ1-5; no definite D call. Germline-derived CDR1 and CDR2 are KGHSH and LQKENI. V shed 4 bases and J shed 5 bases, with 9 bases lying between them. The CDR3 has 13 residues. The CDR3 here is CASSLDGYQPQHF. The CDR3 coding sequence is TGTGCCAGCTCACTGGACGGATATCAGCCCCAGCATTTT.

The chain joins TRBV7-8 to TRBJ2-1; a possible D gene is TRBD1 (5 bases). The CDR3 loop spans 14 amino acids. Trimming took off 5 bases at V and 4 bases at J, with 12 bases between the two ends. Germline CDR1 and CDR2: SGHVS and FQNEAQ. The CDR3 DNA reads as TGTGCCAGCAGCCAACAGGACGGATACAATGAGCAGTTCTTC. Protein sequence: CASSQQDGYNEQFF.

This clone has more than one count but fewer than ten. The chain uses TRBV10-3 and TRBJ1-1; D is perhaps TRBD1 (6 bases). This CDR3 spans 13 amino acids. Trimming pared 2 bases from V and 4 bases from J, leaving 8 bases between. From germline, CDR1 is ENHRY and CDR2 SYGVKD. In nucleotides, the CDR3 is TGTGCCATCAGTGAGGACAGGAGCACTGAAGCTTTCTTT. Translated, it gives CAISEDRSTEAFF.

The gene calls are TRBV6-1 and TRBJ2-7; no firm D call. Germline V gene sequence: CDR1 MNHNS, CDR2 SASEGT. This CDR3 contains 11 residues. V was shortened by 7 bases and J by 4 bases, with 8 bases between the two germline ends. The CDR3 DNA follows: TGTGCCAGCATCGGCGTGTACGAGCAGTACTTC. Translation: CASIGVYEQYF.

This rearrangement joins TRBV7-9 to TRBJ2-1; no clear D gene. V was cut by 6 bases and J by 5 bases, with 5 bases left in between. Germline V lookup: CDR1 SEHNR, CDR2 FQNEAQ (reference sequence). There are 11 residues in the CDR3. The CDR3 coding sequence is TGTGCCAGCAGTCTCAACAATGAGCAGTTCTTC. Protein sequence: CASSLNNEQFF.

The chain uses TRBV10-3 and TRBJ2-5, with D unresolved. The CDR3 sequence is 13 residues long. From germline, CDR1 is ENHRY and CDR2 SYGVKD. The V gene lost 3 bases and the J gene lost 3 bases, with 8 bases spanning the gap. In DNA, the CDR3 is TGTGCCATCAGTGATCGGACCGAAGAGACCCAGTACTTC. Translation gives CAISDRTEETQYF.

This clone is a singleton in its sample. The V gene is TRBV2, the J gene TRBJ2-7, with D possibly TRBD1 on 6 matching bases. Trimming took off 6 bases at V and 6 bases at J, with 9 bases between the two ends. Germline CDR1 reads SNHLY; CDR2 reads FYNNEI. CDR3 length: 11 residues. The CDR3 nucleotides are TGTGCCAGCAGCGACAGGTCCGAGCAGTACTTC. Protein product: CASSDRSEQYF.

V and J are TRBV6-1 and TRBJ2-5; a possible D gene is TRBD1 (5 bases). Trimming removed 6 bases from V and 6 bases from J, with 17 bases in between. Germline V lookup: CDR1 MNHNS, CDR2 SASEGT. This CDR3 is built from 14 residues. CDR3: CASRVRVVQQTQYF. In DNA form, the CDR3 reads TGTGCCAGCAGGGTCAGGGTAGTTCAACAGACCCAGTACTTC.

V and J are TRBV4-1 and TRBJ2-3; 10 bases map to TRBD2. This CDR3 has 17 residues. Germline V lookup: CDR1 MGHRA, CDR2 YSYEKL. After removal of 4 bases from V and 4 bases from J, the junction contained 11 bases not matched to a gene. This CDR3 is CASSPRSSGSSPDTQYF. CDR3 in DNA: TGCGCCAGCAGCCCTCGTTCTAGCGGGAGTAGCCCAGATACGCAGTATTTT.

The J gene is TRBJ2-7, the V gene TRBV19, with 9 bases lining up with TRBD2. Germline V gives CDR1 LNHDA, CDR2 SQIVND (reference sequence). Trimming removed 6 bases from V and 8 bases from J; junction bases left unmatched: 5. The CDR3 consists of 12 residues. CDR3 DNA sequence: TGTGCCAGTAGGACCGGGACTAGCAAGCAGTACTTC. Translated, it gives CASRTGTSKQYF. The full variable domain, completed using reference TRBV19 and TRBJ2-7, is DGGITQSPKYLFRKEGQNVTLSCEQNLNHDAMYWYRQDPGQGLRLIYYSQIVNDFQKGDIAEGYSVSREKKESFPLTVTSAQKNPTAFYLCASRTGTSKQYFGPGTRLTVT.

The chain links TRBV29-1 to TRBJ2-1; tentative D call: TRBD1 (6 bases). The CDR3 is 16 amino acids. Per germline, CDR1 SQVTM and CDR2 ANQGSEA. The V and J ends lost 5 bases and 4 bases respectively, with 21 bases between them. CDR3 coding DNA: TGCAGCGTTCGCCGCCCAACCGGGACACTTTACAATGAGCAGTTCTTC. Translated: CSVRRPTGTLYNEQFF.

The chain links TRBV15 to TRBJ2-7; D might be TRBD1 (6 bases). The CDR3 has 15 amino acids. Trimming stripped 3 bases from V and 3 bases from J, with 15 bases between. Germline V gene lookup returns CDR1 LNHNV and CDR2 YYDKDF (reference sequence). CDR3 amino acids: CATSRSVSGDYEQYF. CDR3 bases: TGTGCCACCAGCAGGTCAGTTTCAGGGGACTACGAGCAGTACTTC.

The chain has TRBV2 and TRBJ1-4; D remains unclear. Germline CDR1 reads SNHLY; CDR2 reads FYNNEI. The CDR3 totals 13 residues. Deletions cut 9 bases from V and 8 bases from J, with 16 bases between. CDR3 coding DNA: TGTGCCAGTACTGCGGGCCCCGGGGAAAAACTGTTTTTT. Translated, it gives CASTAGPGEKLFF.

This clone was seen only a few times. The gene calls are TRBV19 and TRBJ1-5; 7 positions agree with TRBD1. The germline V gene encodes CDR1 LNHDA and CDR2 SQIVND (reference sequence). The V and J ends lost 6 bases and 1 base, in that order; junction bases with no gene match: 6. This CDR3 is built from 15 residues. The CDR3 loop reads CASRTTGLSNQPQHF. CDR3 bases: TGTGCCAGTAGAACGACAGGGTTAAGCAATCAGCCCCAGCATTTT.

This chain uses TRBV5-4 with TRBJ1-6, with D perhaps matching TRBD1 (5 bases). Germline-derived CDR1 and CDR2 are SGHNT and YYREEE (reference sequence). Trimming stripped 3 bases from V and 3 bases from J, with 13 bases between. The CDR3 is made up of 16 amino acids. CDR3 region: CASSSVGAGYNSPLHF. The CDR3, as DNA: TGTGCCAGCAGCTCGGTCGGGGCCGGCTATAATTCACCCCTCCACTTT. Combining the CDR3 with reference TRBV5-4 and TRBJ1-6 gives the whole variable domain ETGVTQSPTHLIKTRGQQVTLRCSSQSGHNTVSWYQQALGQGPQFIFQYYREEENGRGNFPPRFSGLQFPNYSSELNVNALELDDSALYLCASSSVGAGYNSPLHFGNGTRLTVT.

The gene calls are TRBV7-2 and TRBJ2-1, with 11 bases identical to TRBD2. The CDR3 length is 17 residues. After removal of 5 bases from V and 4 bases from J, the junction contained 10 bases not matched to a gene. Germline V gives CDR1 SGHTA, CDR2 FQGNSA. CDR3 DNA: TGTGCCAGCAGCCCTGGGACTAGCGGCTCAGGTTACAATGAGCAGTTCTTC. This gives the protein CASSPGTSGSGYNEQFF.

This sequence joins TRBV28 and TRBJ2-4; D possibly corresponds to TRBD1 (5 bases). V was trimmed by 3 bases and J by 11 bases, leaving 11 bases between them. Per the germline V gene, CDR1 is MDHEN and CDR2 is SYDVKM. The CDR3 sequence is 12 residues long. The DNA of the CDR3 is TGTGCCAGCAGTTTTGGGGCAGCCGTTCAGTACTTC. Protein product: CASSFGAAVQYF.

The V call is TRBV29-1, the J call TRBJ2-1; the D is unclear. The V gene lost 7 bases and the J gene lost 9 bases, with 13 bases spanning the gap. This CDR3 comprises 11 residues. In germline, CDR1 is SQVTM, CDR2 ANQGSEA. The CDR3: CSATSATEQFF. The CDR3 coding sequence is TGCAGCGCCACCTCGGCCACTGAGCAGTTCTTC.

The CDR3 region is CASSPTGYSNQPQHF. In DNA, the CDR3 is TGTGCCAGCTCACCGACAGGCTATAGCAATCAGCCCCAGCATTTT. The rearrangement joins TRBV18 to TRBJ1-5, with D tentatively TRBD1 (6 bases). CDR1 and CDR2 (germline): KGHSH, LQKENI. Trimming pared 3 bases from V and 0 bases from J, leaving 9 bases between. This CDR3 is 15 amino acids long.

This clone was recorded once. The chain couples TRBV27 to TRBJ2-3; 9 bases agree with TRBD1. After removal of 6 bases from V and 3 bases from J, the junction contained 7 bases not matched to a gene. Germline CDR1 MNHEY, CDR2 SMNVEV (reference sequence). The CDR3 is made up of 15 amino acids. DNA for the CDR3: TGTGCCAGCAGCACCGAGACAGGGGGAACAGATACGCAGTATTTT. It is translated as CASSTETGGTDTQYF.

The chain links TRBV5-1 to TRBJ1-1; a weak D match, TRBD1 (6 bases). CDR3 size: 15 residues. Trimming shortened V by 1 base and J by 4 bases, and 14 bases separated the two germline ends. Germline assignment: CDR1 SGHRS and CDR2 YFSETQ. As DNA, the CDR3 is TGCGCCAGCAGCTTGTTGGGGGCATCAGGCACTGAAGCTTTCTTT. Amino acid sequence: CASSLLGASGTEAFF.